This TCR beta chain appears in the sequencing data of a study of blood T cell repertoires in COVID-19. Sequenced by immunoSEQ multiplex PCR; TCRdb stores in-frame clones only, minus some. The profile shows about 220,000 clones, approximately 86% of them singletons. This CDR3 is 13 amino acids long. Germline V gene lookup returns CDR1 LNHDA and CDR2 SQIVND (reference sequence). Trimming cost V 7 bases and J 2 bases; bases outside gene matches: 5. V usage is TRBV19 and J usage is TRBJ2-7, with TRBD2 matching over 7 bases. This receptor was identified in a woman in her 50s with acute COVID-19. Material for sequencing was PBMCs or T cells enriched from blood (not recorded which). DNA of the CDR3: TGTGCCAGTAAGGCTAGCGGCCCCTACGAGCAGTACTTC. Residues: CASKASGPYEQYF.